The 17 T cell receptor beta chains listed next were all sequenced from one sample in a study of blood T cell repertoires in COVID-19. Generated by immunoSEQ multiplex PCR, the TCRdb table keeps only in-frame clones and is missing some. The sample carries hundreds of thousands of clones, 75% to 90% recorded once. Sequencing used PBMCs or T cells enriched from blood (not recorded which). The origin of the receptors is a man aged 18 to 35 who had recovered from COVID-19.

The chain joins TRBV14 to TRBJ2-2; perhaps TRBD1 as D (6 bases). This CDR3 is 15 amino acids long. Germline loops: CDR1 SGHDN, CDR2 FVKESK. V was shortened by 5 bases and J by 1 base, with 11 bases between the two germline ends. The CDR3 is CASSFRGRNTGELFF. DNA of the CDR3: TGTGCCAGCAGCTTTAGGGGGAGGAACACCGGGGAGCTGTTTTTT. The whole variable domain, filled in from reference TRBV14 and TRBJ2-2, reads EAGVTQFPSHSVIEKGQTVTLRCDPISGHDNLYWYRRVMGKEIKFLLHFVKESKQDESGMPNNRFLAERTGGTYSTLKVQPAELEDSGVYFCASSFRGRNTGELFFGEGSRLTVL.

The rearrangement joins TRBV19 to TRBJ2-3, with a weak D call TRBD1 (6 bases). With 6 bases removed from V and 7 bases from J, the gap between germline ends came to 17 bases. The germline CDR1 and CDR2 sequences are LNHDA and SQIVND (reference sequence). This CDR3 has 14 amino acids. The CDR3 DNA reads as TGTGCCAGTAGACAAACAGGGATCGTGAATACGCAGTATTTT. It codes for CASRQTGIVNTQYF.

About this clone itself: Its ends do not fully match the called genes, so a read error is possible. The CDR3 loop reads CASNEGGLEAFF. CDR3 coding DNA: TGTGCCAGCAATGAAGGAGGACTGGAAGCTTTCTTT. The J gene is TRBJ1-1, the V gene TRBV2, with D uncertain. The germline CDR1 and CDR2 sequences are SNHLY and FYNNEI. The CDR3 covers 12 residues.

J is TRBJ1-2 and V is TRBV2, with a tentative D call TRBD1 (5 bases). The CDR3 sequence is 14 residues long. Germline values: CDR1 SNHLY, CDR2 FYNNEI. The V and J ends lost 5 bases and 8 bases respectively, with 18 bases between them. The CDR3 sequence is CASSLTESLSGYTF. The CDR3 DNA reads as TGTGCCAGCAGTTTGACAGAGTCCCTATCCGGCTACACCTTC.

V and J are TRBV14 and TRBJ1-5, with D possibly matching TRBD1 (6 bases). The germline CDR1 and CDR2 sequences are SGHDN and FVKESK. V gave up 4 bases and J gave up 3 bases, with 10 bases separating them. This CDR3 is 14 amino acids long. Written as DNA, the CDR3 is TGTGCCAGCAGCCTCGACAGGTCCAATCAGCCCCAGCATTTT. It specifies CASSLDRSNQPQHF. Full variable domain (outside the CDR3, taken from reference TRBV14 and TRBJ1-5): EAGVTQFPSHSVIEKGQTVTLRCDPISGHDNLYWYRRVMGKEIKFLLHFVKESKQDESGMPNNRFLAERTGGTYSTLKVQPAELEDSGVYFCASSLDRSNQPQHFGDGTRLSIL.

V is TRBV27 and J is TRBJ2-7, with D maybe TRBD2 (6 bases). The CDR3 is 14 residues long. The germline V and J ends were trimmed by 3 bases and 4 bases, with 13 bases remaining between them. CDR1 is MNHEY, CDR2 SMNVEV, per germline (reference sequence). The CDR3, as DNA: TGTGCCAGCAGTTTGACGGGGGACGTTTACGAGCAGTACTTC. Translating it yields CASSLTGDVYEQYF.

The chain uses TRBV9 and TRBJ2-3, with D possibly being TRBD1 (6 bases). This CDR3 comprises 16 residues. Per germline, CDR1 SGDLS and CDR2 YYNGEE. V was cut by 0 bases and J by 0 bases, with 11 bases left in between. The CDR3 sequence: CASSVAQGHSTDTQYF. CDR3 in DNA: TGTGCCAGCAGCGTAGCACAGGGTCATAGCACAGATACGCAGTATTTT. The full variable domain, its missing parts supplied by reference TRBV9 and TRBJ2-3, is DSGVTQTPKHLITATGQRVTLRCSPRSGDLSVYWYQQSLDQGLQFLIQYYNGEERAKGNILERFSAQQFPDLHSELNLSSLELGDSALYFCASSVAQGHSTDTQYFGPGTRLTVL.

The rearrangement uses TRBV7-3 and TRBJ2-1; TRBD2 matches 9 bases. Trimming took 6 bases from V and 1 from J; bases not matched to a gene: 1. Germline V gene lookup returns CDR1 SGHTA and CDR2 FQGTGA. The CDR3 consists of 14 residues. The CDR3 reads CASSTSGSYNEQFF. For the CDR3, the DNA is TGTGCCAGCAGTACTAGCGGGTCCTACAATGAGCAGTTCTTC.

The V call is TRBV5-4, the J call TRBJ2-1; 8 positions agree with TRBD2. The CDR3 spans 15 residues. V trimming: 4 bases; J trimming: 2 bases; junction bases outside the gene matches: 5. From germline, CDR1 is SGHNT and CDR2 YYREEE (reference sequence). The CDR3 bases are TGTGCCAGCAGCCCGGGGGGGACAACCTACAATGAGCAGTTCTTC. Protein product: CASSPGGTTYNEQFF.

This sequence joins TRBV7-9 and TRBJ1-2, with 8 bases lining up with TRBD1. From germline, CDR1 is SEHNR and CDR2 FQNEAQ (reference sequence). The CDR3 is 15 amino acids. With V trimmed by 5 bases and J by 4 bases, 9 bases remained unmatched. CDR3 sequence (DNA): TGTGCCAGCAGCCAAGGACAGGGACACGGCTATGGCTACACCTTC. It codes for CASSQGQGHGYGYTF.

The chain couples TRBV18 to TRBJ2-1; D not resolved. The CDR3 has 16 residues. CDR1 KGHSH and CDR2 LQKENI come from the germline V gene. Trimming cost V 6 bases and J 1 base, with 16 bases left between them. Here the CDR3 reads CASSPTLAVSYNEQFF. The CDR3 DNA sequence: TGTGCCAGCTCTCCTACTCTGGCGGTTTCCTACAATGAGCAGTTCTTC.

This clone has only one observation. The CDR3 region is CATSEGRNTGELFF. CDR3 DNA sequence: TGTGCCACCAGTGAGGGGCGGAACACCGGGGAGCTGTTTTTT. The rearrangement uses TRBV24-1 and TRBJ2-2; D is perhaps TRBD1 (5 bases). The ends were cut back, 4 bases at V and 1 base at J, with 6 bases in the middle. Germline lookup yields CDR1 KGHDR and CDR2 SFDVKD. The CDR3 length is 14 residues.

The genes are TRBV28 and TRBJ2-7, with D possibly being TRBD1 (6 bases). The V end lost 2 bases, the J end lost 6 bases, and 11 bases lay between the germline ends. The CDR3 length is 13 residues. Germline loops: CDR1 MDHEN, CDR2 SYDVKM. CDR3 region: CASSLPDRTEQYF. The DNA for the CDR3 is TGTGCCAGCAGTTTACCCGACAGGACCGAGCAGTACTTC.

The genes are TRBV10-2 and TRBJ2-1, with D unclear. Trimming took 1 base from V and 5 from J, leaving 15 bases between them. The CDR3 is made up of 16 amino acids. CDR1 and CDR2 from the germline V gene are WSHSY and SAAADI. Written as DNA, the CDR3 is TGCGCCAGCAGTGAGTGGGCCGCCGATGCGCACAATGAGCAGTTCTTC. This codes for CASSEWAADAHNEQFF.

This clone was picked up a small number of times. This chain joins TRBV7-3 and TRBJ2-2, with D perhaps matching TRBD1 (5 bases). Germline CDR1 and CDR2: SGHTA and FQGTGA. Trimming removed 3 bases from V and 4 bases from J, with 12 bases in between. CDR3 length: 15 amino acids. In DNA, the CDR3 is TGTGCCAGCAGCTTTTCCCCAGGGTCCACCGGGGAGCTGTTTTTT. Its translation is CASSFSPGSTGELFF.

The V call is TRBV6-5, the J call TRBJ2-4; D may be TRBD2 (6 bases). CDR1 is MNHEY, CDR2 SVGAGI, per germline. The CDR3 extends over 14 amino acids. The ends were cut back, 5 bases at V and 5 bases at J, with 13 bases in the middle. The CDR3 DNA follows: TGTGCCAGCAGTCGCCGGGACTGGCAAAACATTCAGTACTTC. It translates to CASSRRDWQNIQYF.

CDR3 loop: CASTQGNLYNEQFF. CDR3 nucleotides: TGTGCCAGTACCCAGGGCAACCTCTACAATGAGCAGTTCTTC. This chain links TRBV19 with TRBJ2-1; possible D gene TRBD1, 5 bases. This CDR3 region has 14 residues. With 7 bases removed from V and 3 bases from J, the gap between germline ends came to 13 bases. Germline-derived CDR1 and CDR2 are LNHDA and SQIVND (reference sequence).